The 10 T cell receptor beta chains below all came from one sample that was sequenced in a study of blood T cell repertoires in COVID-19. Sequencing used immunoSEQ multiplex PCR; TCRdb keeps in-frame clones, though not all of them. Found here are approximately 260,000 clones, approximately 83% of them singletons; the top ten hold more than 3%. The sample comprised PBMCs or T cells enriched from blood (not recorded which). The receptors come from a man aged 45 to 65 who had recovered from COVID-19.

This clone was observed a handful of times. The chain combines TRBV7-6 with TRBJ2-7, with 7 positions matching TRBD2. After removal of 4 bases from V and 1 base from J, the junction contained 16 bases not matched to a gene. Looked up from germline, CDR1 is SGHVS and CDR2 is FNYEAQ. The CDR3 has 18 amino acids. The CDR3 DNA is TGTGCCAGCAGCTGGGGGGTTTCGGGCGGGAGTCGATCCTACGAGCAGTACTTC. Translation: CASSWGVSGGSRSYEQYF.

V is TRBV15 and J is TRBJ1-1, with 9 bases fitting TRBD1. This CDR3 is 16 amino acids long. Germline loops: CDR1 LNHNV, CDR2 YYDKDF (reference sequence). With 4 bases clipped from V and 0 bases from J, the junction kept 6 bases outside the gene matches. The CDR3 coding sequence is TGTGCCACCAGCAACCAGGACAGGGGTATGAACACTGAAGCTTTCTTT. Protein product: CATSNQDRGMNTEAFF. Filled out from reference TRBV15 and TRBJ1-1, the complete variable domain reads DAMVIQNPRYQVTQFGKPVTLSCSQTLNHNVMYWYQQKSSQAPKLLFHYYDKDFNNEADTPDNFQSRRPNTSFCFLDIRSPGLGDTAMYLCATSNQDRGMNTEAFFGQGTRLTVV.

This sequence joins TRBV18 and TRBJ2-1, with a tentative D call TRBD2 (6 bases). The CDR3 loop spans 16 amino acids. CDR1 and CDR2 (germline): KGHSH, LQKENI. Trimming cost V 2 bases and J 1 base, with 12 bases left between them. The chain's CDR3 is CASSPWRRGSYNEQFF. The CDR3 nucleotides read TGTGCCAGCTCACCATGGAGGCGGGGTTCCTACAATGAGCAGTTCTTC. Drawing the rest from reference TRBV18 and TRBJ2-1, the complete variable domain is NAGVMQNPRHLVRRRGQEARLRCSPMKGHSHVYWYRQLPEEGLKFMVYLQKENIIDESGMPKERFSAEFPKEGPSILRIQQVVRGDSAAYFCASSPWRRGSYNEQFFGPGTRLTVL.

The rearrangement links TRBV4-3 to TRBJ2-7; 7 bases match TRBD1. The CDR3 runs to 19 residues. V was clipped by 0 bases and J by 2 bases; unmatched bases: 16. CDR1 is LGHNA, CDR2 YSLEER, per germline. This chain's CDR3 is CASSQDLRPLGTVAYEQYF. CDR3 bases: TGCGCCAGCAGCCAAGATCTAAGGCCGTTGGGGACAGTAGCCTACGAGCAGTACTTC.

V gene TRBV4-3 combines with J gene TRBJ2-7; tentative D call: TRBD2 (6 bases). The V gene lost 1 base and the J gene lost 7 bases, with 20 bases spanning the gap. From germline, CDR1 is LGHNA and CDR2 YSLEER. The CDR3 extends over 16 amino acids. DNA for the CDR3: TGCGCCAGCAGCCAAGTTAGGGGCATGGGTGGAGGGGAGCAGTACTTC. Translating it yields CASSQVRGMGGGEQYF.

The chain joins TRBV29-1 to TRBJ2-5, with 10 bases aligning to TRBD2. This CDR3 has 13 amino acids. Losses at the gene ends were 6 bases for V and 2 bases for J; bases not matched to a gene: 3. Looked up from germline, CDR1 is SQVTM and CDR2 is ANQGSEA. The CDR3 nucleotides read TGCAGCGTAGCGGGGGGGAATCAAGAGACCCAGTACTTC. Protein sequence: CSVAGGNQETQYF. Based on the CDR3 plus reference TRBV29-1 and TRBJ2-5, the full variable domain is SAVISQKPSRDICQRGTSLTIQCQVDSQVTMMFWYRQQPGQSLTLIATANQGSEATYESGFVIDKFPISRPNLTFSTLTVSNMSPEDSSIYLCSVAGGNQETQYFGPGTRLLVL.

This clone was observed a handful of times. This chain uses TRBV3-1 (or the pseudogene TRBV3-2) with TRBJ1-2; D is undetermined. V was pared by 4 bases and J by 4 bases, with 13 bases between. This CDR3 is 14 amino acids long. Germline CDR1 is LGHDT and CDR2 is YNNKEL (reference sequence). The CDR3 bases are TGTGCCAGCAGCCCCCGCCGGGAACCCTATGGCTACACCTTC. Translation gives CASSPRREPYGYTF.

This clone was seen just once. The chain carries TRBV3-1 (or the pseudogene TRBV3-2) and TRBJ2-7, with 7 bases aligning to TRBD2. This CDR3 has 14 residues. V lost 1 base, J lost 6 bases, and 6 bases stayed unmatched. Germline lookup yields CDR1 LGHDT and CDR2 YNNKEL (reference sequence). The CDR3 sequence is CASSQAAPGGEQYF. The CDR3 coding sequence is TGTGCCAGCAGCCAAGCGGCCCCGGGGGGCGAGCAGTACTTC.

J is TRBJ1-2 and V is TRBV6-5, with D possibly being TRBD1 (5 bases). CDR3 length equals 11 residues. Deletions cut 10 bases from V and 4 bases from J, with 10 bases between. CDR1 is MNHEY and CDR2 is SVGAGI in the germline V gene. The chain's CDR3 is CAILGAYGYTF. The CDR3 nucleotides read TGTGCCATTCTTGGGGCCTATGGCTACACCTTC.

This chain joins TRBV5-1 and TRBJ1-1, with a tentative D call TRBD1 (5 bases). CDR1 is SGHRS and CDR2 is YFSETQ in the germline V gene. The V end was cut by 5 bases, the J end by 1 base, with 12 bases between. This CDR3 spans 14 amino acids. Here the CDR3 DNA reads TGCGCCAGCAGAACTCGGCAGGGGAACACTGAAGCTTTCTTT. Translated: CASRTRQGNTEAFF.